This TCR beta chain was sequenced in a study of memory CD4+ T cells and cytomegalovirus serostatus. In the study overall: Of the healthy Belgian adults, under 10 were CMV seropositive and 24 seronegative.

Regarding the study as a whole: About 40% of the roughly 150 known CMV-associated TCRbeta sequences appeared in CD4+ memory.

A note on this clone: Its antigen remains unknown.

As originally analysed: Out-of-frame sequences were removed, leaving about 2,300,000 distinct TCRbeta sequences. The repertoire was sequenced with immunoSEQ multiplex PCR; TCRdb's copy has only in-frame clones and lacks some. The V and J calls and clone size come from that table; D and trimming were worked out from the DNA. The sample includes 40,000 to 50,000 clones, approximately 78% of them seen just once. The sort gate was single viable CD3+CD4+CD8-CD45RO+ cells for memory CD4+ T cells. CDR1 is SQVTM and CDR2 is ANQGSEA in the germline V gene. V lost 7 bases to trimming and J lost 1 base, with 14 bases between them. The CDR3 has 13 residues.

The clonotype was recovered from an adult in good health and CMV-seronegative. The genes are TRBV29-1 and TRBJ2-7; D may be TRBD1 or TRBD2 (6 bases each). The sequencing input was memory CD4+ T cells from blood. This CDR3 is CSARLGQSYEQYF. CDR3 DNA: TGCAGCGCAAGACTAGGACAGTCCTACGAGCAGTACTTC.